The clone carrying this TCR beta chain was recorded many times. Antigen unknown. In building TCR beta libraries, iRepertoire HTBI primers were used together with Arm-PCR of CDR3 regions. TCRdb analysed the multiplex PCR reads with MiXCR anew, one entry per CDR3 protein. The data show a few hundred thousand distinct CDR3 sequences, with 20% to 25% seen just once and under 15% held by the top ten. Time point given: persistent/refractory GD, antithyroid drugs over 5 years with positive TRAb. There was RNA extracted from PBMCs, and the TCR library was made from it. The V gene's germline CDR1 is MNHEY and CDR2 SVGEGT. The CDR3 has 18 amino acids. Trimming pared 2 bases from V and 0 bases from J, leaving 17 bases between. This specimen belongs to a study of regulatory T cells in long-lasting Graves disease. About the study: It was over 5 years of antithyroid drugs, with positive TSH receptor antibodies, that meant persistent Graves' disease. General study findings and limits: In persistent patients, shared public clonotypes (under 3,000) outnumbered those in new patients (approximately 970).

This material consisted of peripheral blood mononuclear cells (PBMCs), taken when the disease was refractory, from a patient treated with antithyroid drugs. The chain recombines TRBV6-2 or TRBV6-3 with TRBJ2-4; D is uncertain. The TCR was taken from a female donor with Graves disease. CDR3 loop: CASSYPSVGVIAKNIQYF. The CDR3 coding sequence is TGTGCCAGCAGTTACCCCTCCGTCGGTGTTATAGCCAAAAACATTCAGTACTTC.